Listed here are 22 T cell receptor beta chains from one sample, sequenced in a study of cytomegalovirus exposure and HLA in healthy donors. Researchers ran the PCR with 60 Vbeta and 13 Jbeta primers. Measured with immunoSEQ multiplex PCR; TCRdb has only the in-frame clones, and not every one. The sample includes roughly 120,000 clones, about 66% of them seen just once. The sequencing input was PBMCs. These receptor sequences come from a man aged 30-40 years in good health and CMV-seropositive.

This clone is a singleton in its sample. The sample contains more than one DNA sequence encoding this CDR3. J is TRBJ2-7 and V is TRBV19, with 8 positions matching TRBD1. The CDR3 runs 15 residues. The V segment lost 4 bases and the J segment 0 bases; nucleotides outside the gene matches: 5. Germline V gives CDR1 LNHDA, CDR2 SQIVND (reference sequence). CDR3 sequence (DNA): TGTGCCAGTAGTACAGGGACAGGCGGCTCCTACGAGCAGTACTTC. This sequence encodes CASSTGTGGSYEQYF. Drawing the rest from reference TRBV19 and TRBJ2-7, the complete variable domain is DGGITQSPKYLFRKEGQNVTLSCEQNLNHDAMYWYRQDPGQGLRLIYYSQIVNDFQKGDIAEGYSVSREKKESFPLTVTSAQKNPTAFYLCASSTGTGGSYEQYFGPGTRLTVT.

This clone was counted a few times. The rearrangement joins TRBV5-5 to TRBJ2-7, with 7 bases lining up with TRBD2. Germline CDR1 SGHKS, CDR2 YYEKEE (reference sequence). The CDR3 length is 15 residues. V dropped 4 bases and J dropped 11; count of bases not matched to a gene: 18. The CDR3 sequence: CASSHQFVSGKAKYF. The CDR3 DNA reads TGTGCCAGCAGCCACCAGTTTGTGAGCGGGAAAGCAAAGTACTTC.

This sequence joins TRBV5-4 and TRBJ1-2; the match to TRBD1 covers 9 bases. Losses at the gene ends were 0 bases for V and 8 bases for J; bases not matched to a gene: 5. Germline V CDR1 and CDR2: SGHNT, YYREEE (reference sequence). The CDR3 has 14 amino acids. CDR3 sequence: CASSLAGTGLGYTF. In DNA form, the CDR3 reads TGTGCCAGCAGCTTGGCAGGGACAGGGTTGGGCTACACCTTC.

The chain is built from TRBV28 and TRBJ1-1; TRBD1 is a possible D gene (6 bases). V dropped 6 bases and J dropped 6 bases, with 23 bases sitting between them. The CDR3 has 16 residues. Germline assignment: CDR1 MDHEN and CDR2 SYDVKM. CDR3 sequence: CASSSTGTLDFAEAFF. The CDR3 DNA follows: TGTGCCAGCAGCTCGACCGGGACACTCGACTTCGCTGAAGCTTTCTTT.

The chain joins TRBV2 to TRBJ1-5, with a possible D match to TRBD1 (5 bases). This CDR3 has 13 residues. The V gene's germline CDR1 is SNHLY and CDR2 FYNNEI. Deletions cut 9 bases from V and 7 bases from J, with 16 bases between. The CDR3 sequence: CASLPDRGQPQHF. The CDR3 coding sequence is TGTGCCAGTCTCCCGGATAGGGGCCAGCCCCAGCATTTT.

The chain is built from TRBV5-4 and TRBJ2-2, with TRBD2 identical over 8 bases. V shed 0 bases and J 4 bases; nucleotides not matched to a gene: 8. Germline V CDR1 and CDR2: SGHNT, YYREEE (reference sequence). This CDR3 comprises 17 residues. The CDR3 here is CASSLVGGTRITGELFF. CDR3 in DNA: TGTGCCAGCAGCTTGGTGGGAGGGACTAGGATCACCGGGGAGCTGTTTTTT.

The chain links TRBV5-1 to TRBJ1-2; 11 bases fit TRBD1. V was clipped by 5 bases and J by 6 bases; unmatched bases: 6. CDR3 length equals 14 residues. Germline V lookup: CDR1 SGHRS, CDR2 YFSETQ. The DNA of the CDR3 is TGCGCCAGCAGTTCCGGACAGGGGGCGGATGGCTACACCTTC. Translating it yields CASSSGQGADGYTF.

V and J are TRBV2 and TRBJ2-5; D may be TRBD2 (6 bases). In germline, CDR1 is SNHLY, CDR2 FYNNEI. V was clipped by 6 bases and J by 11 bases, with 22 bases between them. This CDR3 is built from 14 residues. In nucleotides, the CDR3 is TGTGCCAGCAGGGATACTAGCTACGCTTACAAGCAGTACTTC. This sequence encodes CASRDTSYAYKQYF. Supplemented by reference TRBV2 and TRBJ2-5, the full variable domain reads EPEVTQTPSHQVTQMGQEVILRCVPISNHLYFYWYRQILGQKVEFLVSFYNNEISEKSEIFDDQFSVERPDGSNFTLKIRSTKLEDSAMYFCASRDTSYAYKQYFGPGTRLLVL.

The chain carries TRBV2 and TRBJ1-1, with D perhaps TRBD1 (6 bases). The CDR3 sequence is 16 residues long. Per germline, CDR1 SNHLY and CDR2 FYNNEI. With 5 bases removed from V and 0 bases from J, the gap between germline ends came to 16 bases. In DNA, the CDR3 is TGTGCCAGCAGTAGTCCGGGACAAGATCTGAACACTGAAGCTTTCTTT. Translation gives CASSSPGQDLNTEAFF.

A note on this clone: Mismatch with germline at one junction end may stem from a read error. The V call is TRBV7-2, the J call TRBJ1-1; tentative D call: TRBD1 (5 bases). The CDR3 spans 13 residues. Per the germline V gene, CDR1 is SGHTA and CDR2 is FQGNSA. Here the CDR3 reads CAGSGARNTEAFF. CDR3 in DNA: TGTGCCGGCAGTGGGGCTAGGAACACTGAAGCTTTCTTT.

V and J are TRBV7-2 and TRBJ2-5; TRBD2 might be the D (5 bases). Germline V gene sequence: CDR1 SGHTA, CDR2 FQGNSA. This CDR3 region has 13 residues. V was clipped by 5 bases and J by 7 bases, with 14 bases between them. Written as DNA, the CDR3 is TGTGCCAGCAGCCAGCGGACGGCGGGGACCCAGTACTTC. This codes for CASSQRTAGTQYF.

The chain recombines TRBV29-1 with TRBJ1-2, with D maybe TRBD1 (6 bases). The CDR3 runs to 13 residues. Germline-derived CDR1 and CDR2 are SQVTM and ANQGSEA. With 6 bases removed from V and 4 bases from J, the gap between germline ends came to 15 bases. CDR3 in DNA: TGCAGCGTGAGGGACACTTATAGCTATGGCTACACCTTC. The encoded protein is CSVRDTYSYGYTF.

This clone was seen a few times. The genes are TRBV6-5 and TRBJ1-1; D remains ambiguous. This CDR3 is 14 amino acids long. Germline-derived CDR1 and CDR2 are MNHEY and SVGAGI. Deletions cut 2 bases from V and 4 bases from J, with 11 bases between. CDR3 loop: CASSYDYSATEAFF. DNA for the CDR3: TGTGCCAGCAGTTACGACTACTCTGCCACTGAAGCTTTCTTT.

This clone was found a few times. The chain has TRBV5-1 and TRBJ2-7; 7 bases match TRBD2. The CDR3 totals 13 residues. Germline loops: CDR1 SGHRS, CDR2 YFSETQ. Losses at the gene ends were 5 bases for V and 7 bases for J; bases not matched to a gene: 9. The CDR3 DNA reads TGCGCCAGCAGTCGAGCGGGAACCAGAGAGCAGTACTTC. This codes for CASSRAGTREQYF.

V is TRBV6-5 and J is TRBJ2-7, with 8 bases identical to TRBD2. The CDR3 extends over 15 amino acids. From germline, CDR1 is MNHEY and CDR2 SVGAGI. The V segment lost 4 bases and the J segment 3 bases; nucleotides outside the gene matches: 8. CDR3 in amino acids: CASSWSRAGGYEQYF. The CDR3 DNA is TGTGCCAGCAGTTGGTCGCGGGCGGGAGGCTACGAGCAGTACTTC.

The CDR3 bases are TGTGCCACCAGCAGAGGGTACAGCTATGGCTACACCTTC. Its protein is CATSRGYSYGYTF. The chain couples TRBV15 to TRBJ1-2; no clear D. The V end was cut by 1 base, the J end by 4 bases, with 7 bases between. Germline CDR1 LNHNV, CDR2 YYDKDF (reference sequence). This CDR3 is 13 amino acids long.

The chain employs TRBV2 and TRBJ1-2; weak D call: TRBD1 (5 bases). V lost 4 bases to trimming and J lost 5 bases, with 11 bases between them. Germline CDR1 reads SNHLY; CDR2 reads FYNNEI. This CDR3 is 13 amino acids long. The DNA for the CDR3 is TGTGCCAGCAGTGGGACATTCTTTTATGGCTACACCTTC. Its protein is CASSGTFFYGYTF.

This clone was seen more than once but under ten times. The J gene is TRBJ1-3, the V gene TRBV15; tentative D call: TRBD1 (5 bases). This CDR3 has 16 amino acids. V lost 1 base and J lost 0, with 10 bases in between. The germline V gene encodes CDR1 LNHNV and CDR2 YYDKDF (reference sequence). CDR3 in amino acids: CATSRGWGGSGNTIYF. CDR3 DNA sequence: TGTGCCACCAGCAGAGGTTGGGGGGGCTCTGGAAACACCATATATTTT. Full variable domain (rest looked up from reference TRBV15 and TRBJ1-3): DAMVIQNPRYQVTQFGKPVTLSCSQTLNHNVMYWYQQKSSQAPKLLFHYYDKDFNNEADTPDNFQSRRPNTSFCFLDIRSPGLGDTAMYLCATSRGWGGSGNTIYFGEGSWLTVV.

The chain is built from TRBV28 and TRBJ1-3; 7 bases map to TRBD1. The CDR3 has 13 residues. Germline V gene data show CDR1 as MDHEN and CDR2 as SYDVKM. Unmatched junction bases numbered 4, after V lost 6 bases and J lost 5 bases. The CDR3 nucleotides read TGTGCCAGCAGGACAGGGACAAGAAACACCATATATTTT. Translating gives CASRTGTRNTIYF.

The chain uses TRBV10-3 and TRBJ2-1; 14 bases are a match to TRBD2. The V gene's germline CDR1 is ENHRY and CDR2 SYGVKD. The junction had 6 bases not matched to a gene; V was cut back by 11 bases and J by 6 bases. This CDR3 is 14 amino acids long. CDR3 amino acids: CASGTSGSRNEQFF. CDR3 coding DNA: TGTGCCTCCGGGACTAGCGGGAGCCGCAATGAGCAGTTCTTC.

This chain joins TRBV9 and TRBJ2-3; 7 bases are a match to TRBD1. This CDR3 has 15 residues. Germline V CDR1 and CDR2: SGDLS, YYNGEE. Trimming cost V 0 bases and J 4 bases; bases outside gene matches: 5. CDR3 region: CASSVEGARADTQYF. The CDR3 DNA reads as TGTGCCAGCAGCGTAGAGGGGGCGCGGGCAGATACGCAGTATTTT.

The gene calls are TRBV7-9 and TRBJ1-1, with D possibly being TRBD1 (5 bases). V was shortened by 4 bases and J by 4 bases, with 19 bases between the two germline ends. The CDR3 covers 16 residues. Looked up from germline, CDR1 is SEHNR and CDR2 is FQNEAQ (reference sequence). CDR3 bases: TGTGCCAGCAGCTCGCCCTTTCGGGGGTCGGGCACTGAAGCTTTCTTT. Its protein is CASSSPFRGSGTEAFF.